Following are 14 T cell receptor beta chains from one sample sequenced in a study of blood T cells in healthy people across ages. With a J-beta primer mix and a sample-barcoded 5' primer, a second PCR ran about 6 to 11 cycles. One entry per CDR3 protein, called by TCRdb with MiXCR from the 5' RACE reads. The table records under 750,000 distinct CDR3 sequences, around 48% of them present only once. The sequenced sample was blood. The receptors stem from a man at least 80 years old in good health.

There are a few counts of this clonotype. The rearrangement uses TRBV4-2 and TRBJ1-1, with D possibly matching TRBD1 (6 bases). Germline CDR1 is LGHNA and CDR2 is YNFKEQ. The V gene lost 6 bases and the J gene lost 0 bases, with 8 bases spanning the gap. This CDR3 comprises 13 residues. This chain's CDR3 is CASRGQLNTEAFF. CDR3 DNA: TGTGCCAGCAGAGGACAGTTGAACACTGAAGCTTTCTTT.

The chain carries TRBV30 and TRBJ2-2, with unresolved D. Looked up from germline, CDR1 is GTSNPN and CDR2 is SVGIG (reference sequence). The CDR3 covers 14 residues. The V end lost 0 bases, the J end lost 4 bases, and 9 bases lay between the germline ends. CDR3 coding DNA: TGTGCCTGGAGTGTTAGCAGACCCACCGGGGAGCTGTTTTTT. As protein: CAWSVSRPTGELFF.

This clonotype was seen more than once but under ten times. The chain carries TRBV19 and TRBJ2-1; TRBD2 agrees at 8 bases. Looked up from germline, CDR1 is LNHDA and CDR2 is SQIVND (reference sequence). V lost 6 bases and J lost 8; bases outside the gene matches: 9. The CDR3 totals 14 residues. CDR3 nucleotide sequence: TGTGCCAGTAGGGTGGTCAGCGGGGGCGATGAGCAGTTCTTC. This gives the protein CASRVVSGGDEQFF.

The chain combines TRBV6-5 with TRBJ1-4; D is unresolved. This CDR3 comprises 13 residues. Trimming removed 2 bases from V and 8 bases from J, with 9 bases in between. Germline-derived CDR1 and CDR2 are MNHEY and SVGAGI. As DNA, the CDR3 is TGTGCCAGCAGTTACGATCCTTCCGAAAAACTGTTTTTT. Translating it yields CASSYDPSEKLFF.

There are a few counts of this clonotype. V and J are TRBV29-1 and TRBJ2-1; TRBD1 aligns across 7 bases. This CDR3 is 14 amino acids long. CDR1 SQVTM and CDR2 ANQGSEA come from the germline V gene. Unmatched junction bases numbered 13, after V lost 7 bases and J lost 7 bases. Here the CDR3 reads CSALTGPLRNEQFF. Here the CDR3 DNA reads TGCAGCGCCCTGACAGGGCCCCTTAGGAATGAGCAGTTCTTC.

This clonotype was observed a handful of times. The rearrangement links TRBV7-2 to TRBJ2-4; D not certain. This CDR3 contains 14 residues. V lost 5 bases to trimming and J lost 4 bases, with 12 bases between them. Germline V gene data show CDR1 as SGHTA and CDR2 as FQGNSA. The CDR3: CASSPGEPKNIQYF. The CDR3 DNA follows: TGTGCCAGCAGCCCCGGCGAGCCTAAAAACATTCAGTACTTC.

This clonotype was observed a handful of times. The chain employs TRBV6-6 and TRBJ2-7; tentative D call: TRBD1 (5 bases). The CDR3 runs to 16 residues. The germline CDR1 and CDR2 sequences are MNHNY and SVGAGI (reference sequence). V gave up 6 bases and J gave up 4 bases, with 22 bases separating them. CDR3 region: CASSLSRVGAEYEQYF. In nucleotides, the CDR3 is TGTGCCAGCAGCCTTTCCCGGGTTGGGGCGGAATACGAGCAGTACTTC.

Concerning this clonotype: A clone one base away is much larger, so this may be a read error. The rearrangement uses TRBV7-9 and TRBJ1-1, with D unclear. Germline assignment: CDR1 SEHNR and CDR2 FQNEAQ (reference sequence). CDR3 length: 15 amino acids. V lost 2 bases and J 3 bases, leaving 13 bases between the germline ends. This CDR3 reads CASSLYTPFDTEAFF. The CDR3 DNA follows: TGTGCCAGCAGCTTATACACGCCCTTCGACACTGAAGCTTTCTTT. Supplemented by reference TRBV7-9 and TRBJ1-1, the full variable domain reads DTGVSQNPRHKITKRGQNVTFRCDPISEHNRLYWYRQTLGQGPEFLTYFQNEAQLEKSRLLSDRFSAERPKGSFSTLEIQRTEQGDSAMYLCASSLYTPFDTEAFFGQGTRLTVV.

The chain joins TRBV20-1 to TRBJ2-7; 7 positions match TRBD2. Germline assignment: CDR1 DFQATT and CDR2 SNEGSKA (reference sequence). Germline trimming cut 0 bases from V and 0 bases from J; bases unmatched to any gene: 8. The CDR3 length is 16 residues. As DNA, the CDR3 is TGCAGTGCTAGAGATCCAGCTAGCGGTGTCTCCTACGAGCAGTACTTC. As protein: CSARDPASGVSYEQYF.

The rearrangement uses TRBV21-1 and TRBJ1-2; the DNA was not compared with TRBD1, the D call given in the table. TRBV21-1 is a pseudogene segment. The CDR3 consists of 16 residues. The CDR3, as DNA: TGTGCCAGCAGCAAAGTGGGGGACAGGCAGGGTACCGGCTACACCTTC. Translating it yields CASSKVGDRQGTGYTF.

This clonotype was counted a few times. The CDR3 is CASSEVTSLTGGYGYTF. CDR3 nucleotides: TGTGCCAGCAGTGAAGTAACTTCCCTTACAGGGGGCTATGGCTACACCTTC. The chain couples TRBV6-1 to TRBJ1-2, with 8 bases matching TRBD1. Per the germline V gene, CDR1 is MNHNS and CDR2 is SASEGT. V dropped 1 base and J dropped 4; count of bases not matched to a gene: 11. The length of the CDR3 is 17 residues.

This chain connects TRBV7-2 to TRBJ2-1; a weak D match, TRBD2 (5 bases). The CDR3 runs to 16 residues. Germline lookup yields CDR1 SGHTA and CDR2 FQGNSA. V lost 1 base and J 4 bases, leaving 14 bases between the germline ends. CDR3 DNA sequence: TGTGCCAGCAGCTTAGTTTTAGCGCGTAGTTACAATGAGCAGTTCTTC. Translation: CASSLVLARSYNEQFF.

This clonotype was seen many times. The CDR3 here is CASSADYLNYGYTF. The CDR3 coding sequence is TGTGCCAGCAGCGCGGACTACCTTAACTATGGCTACACCTTC. This chain joins TRBV9 and TRBJ1-2, with D uncertain. The CDR3 sequence is 14 residues long. Trimming cost V 3 bases and J 1 base, with 10 bases left between them. CDR1 and CDR2 (germline): SGDLS, YYNGEE.

The chain carries TRBV6-5 and TRBJ2-7, with TRBD1 matching over 8 bases. CDR1 MNHEY and CDR2 SVGAGI come from the germline V gene. This CDR3 is 16 amino acids long. V trimming: 6 bases; J trimming: 3 bases; junction bases outside the gene matches: 13. In DNA form, the CDR3 reads TGTGCCAGCAGGTTACGTGGTGACAGGGGATTCTACGAGCAGTACTTC. It translates to CASRLRGDRGFYEQYF.